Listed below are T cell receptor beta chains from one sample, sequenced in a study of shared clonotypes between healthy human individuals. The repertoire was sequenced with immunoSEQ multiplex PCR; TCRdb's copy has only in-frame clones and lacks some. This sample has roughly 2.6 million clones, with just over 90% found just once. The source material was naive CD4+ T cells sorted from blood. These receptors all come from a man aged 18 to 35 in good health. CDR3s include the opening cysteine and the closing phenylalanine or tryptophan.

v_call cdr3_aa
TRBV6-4 CVTVRGFNEQYF
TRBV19 CASSPGKGSYEQYF
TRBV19 CASSLDFRSSYNEQFF
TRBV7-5 CARSTSRDSPNSPLHF
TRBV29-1 CSVYDRAQNEKLFF
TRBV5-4 CASSHDRANSPLHF
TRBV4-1 CASSAANNSPLHF
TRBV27 CASSSIQGKKSDEQFF
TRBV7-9 CASSLGSQIREQYF
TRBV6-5 CASSGDGTRTQAFF
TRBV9 CASSHRGGWNTEAFF
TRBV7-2 CASRSAGLTGELFF
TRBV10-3 CAISEPGRTEQFF
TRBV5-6 CASSLPLSRGWADTQYF
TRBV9 CASSVRGFHYRVFF
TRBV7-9 CASNPGSEAFF
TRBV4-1 CASSQPRDGNYGYTF
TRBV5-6 CASSLATGHNVEQFF
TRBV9 CASSVGLAGGETQYF
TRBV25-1 CAKRETGHNQPQHF
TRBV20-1 CSARDKEKLFF
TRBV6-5 CASSYTGANTEAFF
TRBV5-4 CASSSPGRGPPHGYTF
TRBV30 CASFRDNNEKLFF
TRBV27 CASRRGDTGELFF
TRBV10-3 CAVGRLAESSTDTQYF
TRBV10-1 CASSRGLETQYF
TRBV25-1 CASRPGGRADTQYF
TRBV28 CASSSPNVRETQYF
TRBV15 CATSRKPGQGGETQYF
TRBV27 CASSPRTGLNSPLHF
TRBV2 CASSESLVGGNEQFF
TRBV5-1 CASRPDNPGNTIYF
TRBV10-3 CAISETEGTSLYEQYF
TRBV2 CASSFTGAQTGQPQHF
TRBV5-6 CASSSEPGQGYSPLHF
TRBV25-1 CASSDWTGNTEAFF
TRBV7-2 CASSLGRGRETQYF
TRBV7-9 CASSLTGLADNEQFF
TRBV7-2 CASSSTSGYEQYF
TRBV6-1 CASSASLSTGYEQYF
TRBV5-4 CASSQAARDTDTQYF
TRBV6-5 CASSSGGEGTGELFF
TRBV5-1 CASSRRQQDTQYF
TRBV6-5 CASSYRTGTYNEQFF
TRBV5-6 CASSFWREPFYEQYF
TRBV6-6 CASSYSGQGGEQFF
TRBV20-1 CSARGGMGYTF
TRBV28 CASSYHRGGTDTQYF
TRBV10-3 CAISVFDQPQHF
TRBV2 CASRSGVSAYEQYF
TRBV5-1 CASSLAYAGETLAKNIQYF
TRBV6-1 CAGTRGNYGYTF
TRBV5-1 CASSLFAGVDTQYF
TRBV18 CASSPVRESQPQHF